This T cell receptor (beta chain) comes out of a study of CD8 T cells in ankylosing spondylitis. The germline CDR1 and CDR2 sequences are LNHNV and YYDKDF (reference sequence). Trimming took 6 bases from V and 6 from J, leaving 8 bases between them. This CDR3 spans 11 amino acids. A single record per CDR3 protein comes from TCRdb applying MiXCR to the 5' RACE reads. The sample has fewer than 200,000 distinct CDR3 sequences; about 18% are singletons. This clonotype has a count of ten or more. The sequence was obtained from a male donor under 30 with ankylosing spondylitis or in good health (not recorded which). The source material was blood, either unsorted or a sorted T cell fraction (not recorded which). The chain uses TRBV15 and TRBJ1-2; a possible D gene is TRBD1 (5 bases). This CDR3 is CATRGENGYTF. CDR3 coding DNA: TGTGCCACCAGGGGGGAAAATGGCTACACCTTC.